Here is one TCR beta chain with its context. Under the authors' procedure: Scientists estimated how many nucleated cells there were by amplifying reference gene primers. Assay used: immunoSEQ multiplex PCR; TCRdb lists only in-frame clones, some missing. That table is the source of V, J and clone size, and D and trimming were worked out from the DNA. This table has about 140,000 clones, approximately 88% appearing once. This entry is derived from a study of blood T cell repertoires in COVID-19. Study at large: Samples taken during acute and convalescent COVID-19 were collected in the United States, Italy and Spain. The cDNA or gDNA used as material had been derived from T cells, B-cell-depleted T cells, or PBMCs.

The source of this sequence is a man aged 60-69 years with active or convalescent COVID-19. The sequencing input was peripheral blood.

CDR3 sequence reads: CASSPLSSNQPQHF. The CDR3 bases are TGTGCCAGCAGCCCATTGTCCAGCAATCAGCCCCAGCATTTT. The rearrangement uses TRBV28 and TRBJ1-5; D unresolved. CDR1 is MDHEN and CDR2 is SYDVKM in the germline V gene. Between the trimmed V and J ends, which lost 6 bases and 1 base, there was a span of 10 bases. CDR3 length equals 14 residues.